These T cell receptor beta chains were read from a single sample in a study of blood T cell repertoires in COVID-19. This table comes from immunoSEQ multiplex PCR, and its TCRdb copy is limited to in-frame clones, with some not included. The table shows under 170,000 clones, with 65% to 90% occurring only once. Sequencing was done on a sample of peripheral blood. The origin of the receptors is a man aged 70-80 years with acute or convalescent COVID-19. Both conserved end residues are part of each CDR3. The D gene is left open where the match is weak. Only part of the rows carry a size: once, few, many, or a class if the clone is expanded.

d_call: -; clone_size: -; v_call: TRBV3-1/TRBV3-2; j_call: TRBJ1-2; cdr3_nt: TGTGCCAGCAGCCATCGGACAGCGAACTATGGCTACACCTTC; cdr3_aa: CASSHRTANYGYTF
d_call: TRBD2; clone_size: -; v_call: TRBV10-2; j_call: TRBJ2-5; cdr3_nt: TGCGCCAGCAGTGTGCGGACTAGCGGGAGAGGGACCCAGTACTTC; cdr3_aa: CASSVRTSGRGTQYF
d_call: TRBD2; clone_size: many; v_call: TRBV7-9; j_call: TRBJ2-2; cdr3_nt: TGTGCCAGCAGCTTGACTAGCGGTAACACCGGGGAGCTGTTTTTT; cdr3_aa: CASSLTSGNTGELFF
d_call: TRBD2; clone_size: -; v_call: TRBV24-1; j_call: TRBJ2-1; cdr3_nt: TGTGCCACCAGTGATTTTCGACTAGCGGGAGACAATGAGCAGTTCTTC; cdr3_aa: CATSDFRLAGDNEQFF
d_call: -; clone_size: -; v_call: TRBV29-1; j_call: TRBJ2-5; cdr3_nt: TGCAGCGTTGAAGATTACGGCAGGGGCCAAGAGACCCAGTACTTC; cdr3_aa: CSVEDYGRGQETQYF
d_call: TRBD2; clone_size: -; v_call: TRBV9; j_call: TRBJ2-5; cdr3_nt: TGTGCCAGCAGCGTAGAGGGGACTAGCGGGGGGACCCAGTACTTC; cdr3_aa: CASSVEGTSGGTQYF
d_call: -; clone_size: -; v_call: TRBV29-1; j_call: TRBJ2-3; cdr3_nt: TGCAGCGTTGAGGTGGCAGGGGCCCCAGATACGCAGTATTTT; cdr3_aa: CSVEVAGAPDTQYF
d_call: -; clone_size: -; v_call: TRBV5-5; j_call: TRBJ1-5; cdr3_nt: TGTGCCAGCAGCTTGGTTGGAGGGAGCAATCAGCCCCAGCATTTT; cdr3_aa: CASSLVGGSNQPQHF
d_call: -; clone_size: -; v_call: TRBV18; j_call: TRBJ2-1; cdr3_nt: TGTGCCAGCTCACCAACAGGTAGCTCCTACAATGAGCAGTTCTTC; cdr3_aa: CASSPTGSSYNEQFF
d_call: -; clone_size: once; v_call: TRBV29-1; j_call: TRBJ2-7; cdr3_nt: TGCAGCGTTGCTCCTAGCGACCCCTCCTACGAGCAGTACTTC; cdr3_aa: CSVAPSDPSYEQYF
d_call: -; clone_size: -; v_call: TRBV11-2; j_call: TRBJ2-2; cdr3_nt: TGTGCCAGCAGCTTACTTCGCGGCCCCGGGGAGCTGTTTTTT; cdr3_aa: CASSLLRGPGELFF
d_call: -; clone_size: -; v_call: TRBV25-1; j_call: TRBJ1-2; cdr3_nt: TGTGCCAGCAGTGGGGGCAGGGGAGACTATGGCTACACCTTC; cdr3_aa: CASSGGRGDYGYTF
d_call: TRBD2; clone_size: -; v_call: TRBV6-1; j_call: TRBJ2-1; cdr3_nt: TGTGCCAGCAGTGGGCGGCTAGCGGGAGGCTCCTACAATGAGCAGTTCTTC; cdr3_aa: CASSGRLAGGSYNEQFF
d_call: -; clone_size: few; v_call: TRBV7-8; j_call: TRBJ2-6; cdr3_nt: TGTGCCAGCAGCATCGAACAGGGCTCTGGGGCCAACGTCCTGACTTTC; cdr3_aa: CASSIEQGSGANVLTF
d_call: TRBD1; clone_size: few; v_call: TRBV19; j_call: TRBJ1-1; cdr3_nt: TGTGCCAGTACGAAAACAGGGGTGAACACTGAAGCTTTCTTT; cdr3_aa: CASTKTGVNTEAFF
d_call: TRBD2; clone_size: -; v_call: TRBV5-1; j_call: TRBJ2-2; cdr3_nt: TGCGCCAGCAGTCCGAAAGCGGGAGGGGCCCGCAACACCGGGGAGCTGTTTTTT; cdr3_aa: CASSPKAGGARNTGELFF
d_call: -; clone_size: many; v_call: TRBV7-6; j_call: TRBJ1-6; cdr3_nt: TGTGCCAGCAGCCCCAAACAGGGTGGATTAATGACACCCCTCCACTTT; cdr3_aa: CASSPKQGGLMTPLHF
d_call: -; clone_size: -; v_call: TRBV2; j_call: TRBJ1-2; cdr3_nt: TGTGCCAGCAGTGAATCCACAGGGATAAAGATTAACTATGGCTACACCTTC; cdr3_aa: CASSESTGIKINYGYTF
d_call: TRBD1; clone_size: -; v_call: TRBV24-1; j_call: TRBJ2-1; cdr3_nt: TGTGCCACCAGTGATCGGACAGGGGCTGAGCAGTTCTTC; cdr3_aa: CATSDRTGAEQFF
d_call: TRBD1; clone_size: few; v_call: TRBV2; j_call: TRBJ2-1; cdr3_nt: TGTGCCAGCTTAGTCCCGGGACAGGGGAGGGATGAGCAGTTCTTC; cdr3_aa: CASLVPGQGRDEQFF
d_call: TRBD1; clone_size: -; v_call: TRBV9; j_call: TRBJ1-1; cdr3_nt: TGTGCCAGCAGCGTTGGACAGGGGAATGGGAACACTGAAGCTTTCTTT; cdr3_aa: CASSVGQGNGNTEAFF
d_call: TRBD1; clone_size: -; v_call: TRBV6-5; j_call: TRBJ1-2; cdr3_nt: TGTGCCAGCACCTTGGGACAGGGGGACTATGGCTACACCTTC; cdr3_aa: CASTLGQGDYGYTF
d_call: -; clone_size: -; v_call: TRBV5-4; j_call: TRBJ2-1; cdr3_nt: TGTGCCAGCAGCCCGCGAGGAAGGGCGGGCAATGAGCAGTTCTTC; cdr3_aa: CASSPRGRAGNEQFF
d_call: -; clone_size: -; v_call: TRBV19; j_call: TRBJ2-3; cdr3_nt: TGTGCCAGTAACCCGCAGGTCTCCACAGATACGCAGTATTTT; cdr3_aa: CASNPQVSTDTQYF
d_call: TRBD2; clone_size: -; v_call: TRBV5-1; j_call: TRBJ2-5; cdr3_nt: TGCGCCAGCAGCCTGGGGGGACTAGCGGGTGTGGAGACCCAGTACTTC; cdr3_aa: CASSLGGLAGVETQYF
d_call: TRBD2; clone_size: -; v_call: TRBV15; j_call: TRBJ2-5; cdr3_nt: TGTGCCACCAGCAGTAACTCCCGGGGAGGGAGTGGAGAGACCCAGTACTTC; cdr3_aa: CATSSNSRGGSGETQYF
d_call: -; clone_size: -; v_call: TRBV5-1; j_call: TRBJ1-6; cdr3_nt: TGCGCCAGCAGCTTGGCCCTGTCTGAGAATTCACCCCTCCACTTT; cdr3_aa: CASSLALSENSPLHF
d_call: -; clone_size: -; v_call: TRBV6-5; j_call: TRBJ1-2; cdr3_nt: TGTGCCAGCAGCCCCGACAGAAACTATGGCTACACCTTC; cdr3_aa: CASSPDRNYGYTF
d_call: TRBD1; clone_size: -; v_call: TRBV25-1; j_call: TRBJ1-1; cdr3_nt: TGTGCCAGCAGTCAGACAGGGATTAACACTGAAGCTTTCTTT; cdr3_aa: CASSQTGINTEAFF
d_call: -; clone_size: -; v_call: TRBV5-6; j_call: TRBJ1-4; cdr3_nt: TGTGCCAGCAGCTTGATTCGCGGGAAATCAACTAATGAAAAACTGTTTTTT; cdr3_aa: CASSLIRGKSTNEKLFF